The sequence of this TCR beta chain was determined in a study of T cell repertoires in cytomegalovirus infection. The CDR3 has 15 residues. Germline-derived CDR1 and CDR2 are MGHRA and YSYEKL. Turning to this clonotype: The antigen remains undetermined. Relative to the germline gene, one junction end is altered; a read error may explain this.

TCRdb re-derived calls from the reads in MiXCR, one entry per CDR3 protein. The sample has approximately 910,000 distinct CDR3 sequences; roughly 30% are singletons. The sequenced sample was cultured CD8+ T cells from PBMCs, obtained from culture after CMV antigen stimulation. The rearrangement joins TRBV4-1 to TRBJ1-5; D is undetermined. The receptor was isolated from a human donor in good health (CMV status not recorded). Some clones in this sample may be carry-over from other donors' samples. The DNA of the CDR3 is TGTGCCAGCAGCCACGAACACGATAGCATTCAGCCCCAGCATTTT. Translating gives CASSHEHDSIQPQHF.